Following are 22 T cell receptor beta chains from one sample sequenced in a study of OX40 agonist ivuxolimab in advanced cancers. The assay was immunoSEQ multiplex PCR, and TCRdb's table has in-frame clones only and misses some. The sample lists 10,000 to 15,000 clones; about 93% were seen once. The sample was CD4+ or CD8+ T cells sorted from blood, taken in a trial of the OX40 agonist ivuxolimab. All receptors derive from an adult with an advanced solid tumor such as melanoma, head and neck, liver or kidney cancer.

This chain uses TRBV9 with TRBJ1-6; D gene unclear. Looked up from germline, CDR1 is SGDLS and CDR2 is YYNGEE. Trimming shortened V by 0 bases and J by 9 bases, and 19 bases separated the two germline ends. This CDR3 region has 17 residues. CDR3 region: CASSVEVDPRVGSPLHF. The CDR3 nucleotides read TGTGCCAGCAGCGTAGAGGTGGACCCTCGGGTGGGTTCACCCCTCCACTTT.

The chain is built from TRBV11-3 and TRBJ2-7; 7 bases are shared with TRBD1. Losses at the gene ends were 6 bases for V and 3 bases for J; bases not matched to a gene: 11. Germline CDR1 and CDR2: SGHNT and YENEEA. There are 15 residues in the CDR3. In DNA, the CDR3 is TGTGCCAGCAGATCCGAACCGACAGGGTTCTACGAGCAGTACTTC. Translated, it gives CASRSEPTGFYEQYF.

CDR3 loop: CATSRSQVNTEAFF. Here the CDR3 DNA reads TGTGCCACCAGCAGATCTCAGGTGAACACTGAAGCTTTCTTT. The chain carries TRBV15 and TRBJ1-1, with D hard to call. V gave up 2 bases and J gave up 0 bases, with 7 bases separating them. The CDR3 spans 14 residues. Per germline, CDR1 LNHNV and CDR2 YYDKDF (reference sequence). The complete variable domain, with remaining parts taken from reference TRBV15 and TRBJ1-1, reads DAMVIQNPRYQVTQFGKPVTLSCSQTLNHNVMYWYQQKSSQAPKLLFHYYDKDFNNEADTPDNFQSRRPNTSFCFLDIRSPGLGDTAMYLCATSRSQVNTEAFFGQGTRLTVV.

The rearrangement joins TRBV30 to TRBJ1-6; D uncertain. Germline lookup yields CDR1 GTSNPN and CDR2 SVGIG (reference sequence). The CDR3 extends over 15 amino acids. Trimming cost V 2 bases and J 0 bases, with 8 bases left between them. The CDR3 DNA reads as TGTGCCTGGAGTTTGTACAGCTCCTATAATTCACCCCTCCACTTT. It is translated as CAWSLYSSYNSPLHF.

By sample share, this clone is large (0.1 to 1%). This chain joins TRBV7-6 and TRBJ1-2, with a tentative D call TRBD1 (5 bases). Germline CDR1 SGHVS, CDR2 FNYEAQ. Trimming took off 3 bases at V and 6 bases at J, with 26 bases between the two ends. This CDR3 spans 18 amino acids. Here the CDR3 reads CASSFRPAGVSGLDGYTF. CDR3 in DNA: TGTGCCAGCAGCTTCAGACCGGCGGGGGTTTCCGGCCTAGATGGCTACACCTTC. Full variable domain (outside the CDR3, taken from reference TRBV7-6 and TRBJ1-2): GAGVSQSPRYKVTKRGQDVALRCDPISGHVSLYWYRQALGQGPEFLTYFNYEAQQDKSGLPNDRFSAERPEGSISTLTIQRTEQRDSAMYRCASSFRPAGVSGLDGYTFGSGTRLTVV.

This clone was recorded a few times. The chain links TRBV7-2 to TRBJ1-1; D gene ambiguous. The CDR3 spans 15 residues. CDR1 and CDR2 (germline): SGHTA, FQGNSA. Trimming took 1 base from V and 1 from J, leaving 10 bases between them. The CDR3 here is CASSLGGLGNTEAFF. The CDR3 DNA follows: TGTGCCAGCAGCTTAGGAGGATTAGGGAACACTGAAGCTTTCTTT. Full variable domain (remainder filled in from reference TRBV7-2 and TRBJ1-1): GAGVSQSPSNKVTEKGKDVELRCDPISGHTALYWYRQSLGQGLEFLIYFQGNSAPDKSGLPSDRFSAERTGGSVSTLTIQRTQQEDSAVYLCASSLGGLGNTEAFFGQGTRLTVV.

This clone was observed once. CDR3 protein: CASSNGPPYEQYF. CDR3 in DNA: TGTGCCAGCAGTAATGGACCCCCCTACGAGCAGTACTTC. The chain is built from TRBV6-5 and TRBJ2-7, with D unresolved. The CDR3 contains 13 residues. Germline CDR1 and CDR2: MNHEY and SVGAGI. With 5 bases removed from V and 2 bases from J, the gap between germline ends came to 10 bases.

The V gene is TRBV27, the J gene TRBJ2-1, with TRBD1 as a possible D gene (6 bases). CDR3 length: 17 residues. The ends were cut back, 6 bases at V and 0 bases at J, with 18 bases in the middle. Per germline, CDR1 MNHEY and CDR2 SMNVEV (reference sequence). CDR3 nucleotide sequence: TGTGCCAGCAGCCCTAATACAGGGTGGGGCTCCTACAATGAGCAGTTCTTC. It specifies CASSPNTGWGSYNEQFF.

The chain combines TRBV29-1 with TRBJ1-1, with 8 bases that match TRBD1. CDR1 is SQVTM and CDR2 is ANQGSEA in the germline V gene. J gave up 7 bases and V 0 bases, and 7 bases lay outside the gene matches. This CDR3 contains 14 residues. CDR3 DNA sequence: TGCAGCGTTGAAGAGGGACAGGTCTCCTATGAAGCTTTCTTT. Its translation: CSVEEGQVSYEAFF. The full variable domain, with the rest looked up from reference TRBV29-1 and TRBJ1-1, is SAVISQKPSRDICQRGTSLTIQCQVDSQVTMMFWYRQQPGQSLTLIATANQGSEATYESGFVIDKFPISRPNLTFSTLTVSNMSPEDSSIYLCSVEEGQVSYEAFFGQGTRLTVV.

This clone is classed as medium-sized. The chain joins TRBV7-3 to TRBJ2-3, with TRBD2 identical over 12 bases. Germline CDR1 and CDR2: SGHTA and FQGTGA. The CDR3 has 19 residues. V shed 5 bases, J shed 5 bases, and the junction held 17 bases outside the gene matches. CDR3 nucleotide sequence: TGTGCCAGCAGCACACGGACTAGCGGGAAGCCGTACTCCGTAGATACGCAGTATTTT. Translating it yields CASSTRTSGKPYSVDTQYF.

The chain is built from TRBV29-1 and TRBJ2-7, with TRBD1 matching 10 bases. V lost 5 bases, J lost 7 bases, and 8 bases stayed unmatched. The length of the CDR3 is 13 residues. The V gene's germline CDR1 is SQVTM and CDR2 ANQGSEA. In nucleotides, the CDR3 is TGCAGCGTTCTGGGACAGGGGTTTCGAGAGCAGTACTTC. It is translated as CSVLGQGFREQYF.

CDR3 sequence (DNA): TGTGCCAGCAGCTCTGCGGACTATGGCTACACCTTC. This sequence encodes CASSSADYGYTF. This chain connects TRBV5-5 to TRBJ1-2; no firm D call. The CDR3 consists of 12 residues. Per the germline V gene, CDR1 is SGHKS and CDR2 is YYEKEE (reference sequence). The V end was cut by 3 bases, the J end by 3 bases, with 6 bases between.

This clone was seen once. The V and J genes are TRBV11-2 and TRBJ2-2; TRBD2 agrees at 10 bases. V dropped 4 bases and J dropped 1; count of bases not matched to a gene: 3. The germline V gene has CDR1 SGHAT and CDR2 FQNNGV. This CDR3 contains 16 residues. Here the CDR3 DNA reads TGTGCCAGCAGCTCCTCTAGCGGGAGGAACACCGGGGAGCTGTTTTTT. Protein product: CASSSSSGRNTGELFF.

This rearrangement joins TRBV5-6 to TRBJ1-5; D is possibly TRBD1 (5 bases). The CDR3 covers 13 residues. Germline V lookup: CDR1 SGHDT, CDR2 YYEEEE. The germline V and J ends were trimmed by 0 bases and 6 bases, with 7 bases remaining between them. Written as DNA, the CDR3 is TGTGCCAGCAGCTTGGGGGGGGTTCAGCCCCAGCATTTT. This sequence encodes CASSLGGVQPQHF.

By sample share, this clone is large. V gene TRBV4-2 combines with J gene TRBJ2-3; TRBD2 aligns across 11 bases. Germline CDR1 and CDR2: LGHNA and YNFKEQ. The CDR3 has 19 residues. Trimming removed 2 bases from V and 0 bases from J; junction bases left unmatched: 10. DNA for the CDR3: TGTGCCAGCAGCCAACCTCTAGCGGGAGGCGCTCCTAGCACAGATACGCAGTATTTT. Translation: CASSQPLAGGAPSTDTQYF.

The V gene is TRBV7-9, the J gene TRBJ1-2; a weak D match, TRBD1 (6 bases). V lost 4 bases and J lost 6, with 12 bases in between. In germline, CDR1 is SEHNR, CDR2 FQNEAQ (reference sequence). The CDR3 covers 13 residues. CDR3 nucleotide sequence: TGTGCCAGCAGCTCACAGGGCGCGGATGGCTACACCTTC. Translated: CASSSQGADGYTF.

This chain joins TRBV10-2 and TRBJ2-7; tentatively, D is TRBD1 (5 bases). Germline V gene data show CDR1 as WSHSY and CDR2 as SAAADI. V lost 2 bases and J lost 6, with 11 bases in between. The CDR3 consists of 13 residues. The CDR3 sequence is CASSEGAGSEQYF. As DNA, the CDR3 is TGCGCCAGCAGTGAGGGGGCAGGTAGCGAGCAGTACTTC.

This clone occurred once. The chain uses TRBV25-1 and TRBJ2-1; maybe TRBD2 (6 bases). This CDR3 contains 13 residues. CDR1 is MGHDK and CDR2 is SYGVNS in the germline V gene. V dropped 8 bases and J dropped 4 bases, with 12 bases sitting between them. The CDR3 sequence is CASGEVSYNEQFF. CDR3 nucleotide sequence: TGTGCCAGCGGGGAGGTCTCATACAATGAGCAGTTCTTC.

The CDR3 coding sequence is TGCGCCAGCAGCCCAACCGGGACAGGGGGCTACGAGCAGTACTTC. Its protein is CASSPTGTGGYEQYF. The V and J genes are TRBV4-1 and TRBJ2-7, with TRBD1 matching 11 bases. The CDR3 runs to 15 residues. Trimming removed 4 bases from V and 3 bases from J; junction bases left unmatched: 5. CDR1 is MGHRA and CDR2 is YSYEKL in the germline V gene.

The V and J genes are TRBV4-1 and TRBJ1-3; no clear D. V gave up 0 bases and J gave up 0 bases, with 6 bases separating them. The CDR3 runs to 15 residues. CDR1 MGHRA and CDR2 YSYEKL come from the germline V gene. CDR3 sequence: CASSQDKGSGNTIYF. The CDR3 DNA sequence: TGCGCCAGCAGCCAAGATAAGGGCTCTGGAAACACCATATATTTT.

This rearrangement joins TRBV7-7 to TRBJ2-1; TRBD1 matches 10 bases. The CDR3 runs to 14 residues. Germline CDR1 SSHAT, CDR2 FNYEAQ (reference sequence). With 1 base clipped from V and 8 bases from J, the junction kept 2 bases outside the gene matches. CDR3 residues: CASSLGQGAYEQFF. The DNA for the CDR3 is TGTGCCAGCAGCTTAGGACAGGGGGCTTATGAGCAGTTCTTC.

The CDR3 region is CASSQYYGLTASYEQYF. For the CDR3, the DNA is TGCGCCAGCAGCCAATACTACGGGCTTACGGCGTCGTACGAGCAGTACTTC. The V gene is TRBV4-3, the J gene TRBJ2-7, with no clear D. V gave up 2 bases and J gave up 4 bases, with 21 bases separating them. The CDR3 covers 17 residues. The germline gives CDR1 LGHNA, CDR2 YSLEER.